The 2 T cell receptor beta chains below all came from one sample that was sequenced in a study of blood T cell repertoires in COVID-19. Profiling relied on immunoSEQ multiplex PCR, and the TCRdb table lists in-frame clones only, not all of them. Seen here are tens of thousands of clones, approximately 78% observed once, and the top ten hold more than 5.5%. Sequenced sample: peripheral blood. Receptors originate from a middle-aged man with active or convalescent COVID-19.

This chain connects TRBV14 to TRBJ1-3; D uncertain. The CDR3 runs 15 residues. The ends were cut back, 1 base at V and 2 bases at J, with 9 bases in the middle. Germline CDR1 and CDR2: SGHDN and FVKESK. CDR3 in amino acids: CASSQVVAAGNTIYF. The CDR3 DNA reads TGTGCCAGCAGCCAAGTGGTGGCAGCTGGAAACACCATATATTTT.

V usage is TRBV27 and J usage is TRBJ2-6; 9 bases line up with TRBD1. CDR1 and CDR2 from the germline V gene are MNHEY and SMNVEV (reference sequence). After removal of 3 bases from V and 3 bases from J, the junction contained 9 bases not matched to a gene. The length of the CDR3 is 18 residues. DNA of the CDR3: TGTGCCAGCAGTTTTCAGGGACAGGGAAGTAGTGGGGCCAACGTCCTGACTTTC. This translates into CASSFQGQGSSGANVLTF. Full variable domain (rest looked up from reference TRBV27 and TRBJ2-6): EAQVTQNPRYLITVTGKKLTVTCSQNMNHEYMSWYRQDPGLGLRQIYYSMNVEVTDKGDVPEGYKVSRKEKRNFPLILESPSPNQTSLYFCASSFQGQGSSGANVLTFGAGSRLTVL.